These 13 T cell receptor beta chains were all obtained from the same sample, sequenced in a study of cytomegalovirus exposure and HLA in healthy donors. Use of 60 Vbeta and 13 Jbeta primers characterized the PCR. Only in-frame clones appear in the TCRdb table, and some are missing; sequencing was by immunoSEQ multiplex PCR. The profile covers 130,000 or so clones, with 60% to 80% appearing a single time and around 1.5% taken by the ten largest. The sample comprised PBMCs. The source of these receptors is a female donor in good health and CMV-seronegative.

Many counts were recorded for this clone. The chain carries TRBV4-1 and TRBJ1-6, with 11 bases matching TRBD1. Germline V lookup: CDR1 MGHRA, CDR2 YSYEKL. The CDR3 length is 17 residues. V trimming: 1 base; J trimming: 9 bases; junction bases outside the gene matches: 8. The CDR3: CASSQATGTGGRSPLHF. The CDR3 DNA follows: TGCGCCAGCAGCCAAGCAACCGGGACAGGGGGTCGTTCACCCCTCCACTTT.

Turning to this clone: An end of the junction does not agree with germline; a read error may underlie this. V gene TRBV7-9 combines with J gene TRBJ1-1; TRBD1 agrees at 8 bases. The CDR3 contains 16 residues. From germline, CDR1 is SEHNR and CDR2 FQNEAQ (reference sequence). CDR3 coding DNA: TGTTCCAGCAGCTATATGAGGGACAGGTCGGACACTGAAGCTTTCTTT. Amino acid sequence: CSSSYMRDRSDTEAFF.

Only one count was recorded for this clone. The gene calls are TRBV28 and TRBJ2-5, with 8 bases lining up with TRBD1. The CDR3 length is 14 residues. Per germline, CDR1 MDHEN and CDR2 SYDVKM. V shed 4 bases, J shed 5 bases, and the junction held 6 bases outside the gene matches. The DNA for the CDR3 is TGTGCCAGCAGTTATAGACAGGGGAAGGAGACCCAGTACTTC. Its translation is CASSYRQGKETQYF.

This chain links TRBV7-6 with TRBJ2-1; perhaps TRBD1 as D (6 bases). The CDR3 is 18 residues long. Germline CDR1 reads SGHVS; CDR2 reads FNYEAQ. Deletions cut 2 bases from V and 0 bases from J, with 17 bases between. The DNA for the CDR3 is TGTGCCAGCAGCTTACTGGGGGCAGCACCCAGCTCCTACAATGAGCAGTTCTTC. Its protein is CASSLLGAAPSSYNEQFF.

Here the CDR3 reads CASSVGHLSGNTIYF. The CDR3 DNA sequence: TGTGCCAGCAGCGTAGGACATCTCTCTGGAAACACCATATATTTT. This chain uses TRBV9 with TRBJ1-3; no definite D call. This CDR3 region has 15 residues. Germline CDR1 reads SGDLS; CDR2 reads YYNGEE. V lost 0 bases and J lost 0, with 7 bases in between.

The CDR3 nucleotides read TGTGCCAGCAGTCGCGGACTAGTCTACAATGAGCAGTTCTTC. Its translation is CASSRGLVYNEQFF. The chain employs TRBV6-5 and TRBJ2-1; 7 nucleotides match TRBD2. J gave up 3 bases and V 5 bases, and 4 bases lay outside the gene matches. CDR3 size: 14 residues. Germline V gene sequence: CDR1 MNHEY, CDR2 SVGAGI.

The rearrangement links TRBV29-1 to TRBJ1-2, with a weak D call TRBD1 (6 bases). V lost 4 bases and J lost 2, with 20 bases in between. CDR1 SQVTM and CDR2 ANQGSEA come from the germline V gene. The CDR3 has 16 residues. Here the CDR3 reads CSVVGLQGTSNYGYTF. As DNA, the CDR3 is TGCAGCGTTGTCGGGTTACAGGGAACGTCAAACTATGGCTACACCTTC. The whole variable domain, filled in from reference TRBV29-1 and TRBJ1-2, reads SAVISQKPSRDICQRGTSLTIQCQVDSQVTMMFWYRQQPGQSLTLIATANQGSEATYESGFVIDKFPISRPNLTFSTLTVSNMSPEDSSIYLCSVVGLQGTSNYGYTFGSGTRLTVV.

The J gene is TRBJ2-1, the V gene TRBV19, with 10 bases matching TRBD2. The germline V gene encodes CDR1 LNHDA and CDR2 SQIVND (reference sequence). This CDR3 has 17 amino acids. V lost 4 bases and J lost 3; bases outside the gene matches: 9. CDR3 sequence reads: CASSRNLAGAFYNEQFF. CDR3 nucleotide sequence: TGTGCCAGTAGTAGGAATCTAGCGGGAGCGTTCTACAATGAGCAGTTCTTC.

The rearrangement links TRBV5-1 to TRBJ2-5, with 7 positions matching TRBD1. Gene TRBJ2-7 matches the end of the DNA better, so the J call may be wrong. CDR3 length: 19 amino acids. CDR1 and CDR2 from the germline V gene are SGHRS and YFSETQ. The DNA of the CDR3 is TGCGCCAGCAGCGCAACCGGGACAGCCATCTCAAGAGGCGGCTACGAGCAGTACTTC. This codes for CASSATGTAISRGGYEQYF.

CDR3 nucleotides: TGCGCCAGCAGCCAAGAAACGGGAGGGGGCACAGATACGCAGTATTTT. Translated, it gives CASSQETGGGTDTQYF. The rearrangement joins TRBV4-1 to TRBJ2-3, with 8 bases identical to TRBD2. V lost 0 bases, J lost 1 base, and 3 bases stayed unmatched. This CDR3 contains 16 residues. Germline V gene sequence: CDR1 MGHRA, CDR2 YSYEKL.

This clone was recorded only once. The chain recombines TRBV5-1 with TRBJ2-5; TRBD2 is a possible D gene (6 bases). CDR1 and CDR2 from the germline V gene are SGHRS and YFSETQ. This CDR3 comprises 14 residues. V lost 5 bases and J lost 6, with 17 bases in between. In DNA, the CDR3 is TGCGCCAGCAGTCTCCGGGAGACTACGAAGACCCAGTACTTC. Residues: CASSLRETTKTQYF.

The chain's CDR3 is CASGTRGYEQYF. The CDR3 DNA sequence: TGTGCCAGCGGGACAAGGGGTTACGAGCAGTACTTC. The chain has TRBV27 and TRBJ2-7, with D possibly matching TRBD1 (6 bases). The CDR3 spans 12 residues. Per the germline V gene, CDR1 is MNHEY and CDR2 is SMNVEV (reference sequence). V was cut by 8 bases and J by 4 bases, with 12 bases left in between.

The rearrangement links TRBV30 to TRBJ1-5, with 7 bases that match TRBD1. Trimming cost V 1 base and J 5 bases; bases outside gene matches: 14. There are 17 residues in the CDR3. In germline, CDR1 is GTSNPN, CDR2 SVGIG (reference sequence). The DNA of the CDR3 is TGTGCCTGGAGTGAGCCTCCAGGGGGAGTATTGGATCAGCCCCAGCATTTT. Its translation: CAWSEPPGGVLDQPQHF.